This TCR beta chain was documented in a study of blood T cell repertoires in COVID-19. The overall study: Donors in the United States, Italy and Spain gave samples during acute or convalescent COVID-19.

Profiling relied on immunoSEQ multiplex PCR, and the TCRdb table lists in-frame clones only, not all of them. The table records about 220,000 clones, roughly 85% of them present only once. The sequence derives from a woman aged 40 to 50 who had been exposed to COVID-19. Source material: PBMCs or T cells enriched from blood (not recorded which).

For the CDR3, the DNA is TGTGCCAGTAGTATAACACAGGGGAACACTGAAGCTTTCTTT. Translated, it gives CASSITQGNTEAFF. The chain uses TRBV19 and TRBJ1-1, with a possible D match to TRBD1 (6 bases). The CDR3 covers 14 residues. V dropped 2 bases and J dropped 1 base, with 8 bases sitting between them. CDR1 is LNHDA and CDR2 is SQIVND in the germline V gene (reference sequence).